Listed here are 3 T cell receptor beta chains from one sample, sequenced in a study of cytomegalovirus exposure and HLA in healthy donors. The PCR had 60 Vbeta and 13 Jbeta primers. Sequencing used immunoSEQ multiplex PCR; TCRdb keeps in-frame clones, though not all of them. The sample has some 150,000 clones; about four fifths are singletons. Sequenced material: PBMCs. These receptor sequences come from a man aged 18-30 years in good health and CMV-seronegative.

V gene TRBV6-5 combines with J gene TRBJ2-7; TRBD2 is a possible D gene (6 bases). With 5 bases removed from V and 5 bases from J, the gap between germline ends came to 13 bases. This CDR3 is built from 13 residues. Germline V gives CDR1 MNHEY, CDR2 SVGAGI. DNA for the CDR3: TGTGCCAGCAGTCCCCTCCCGGGGGACGAGCAGTACGTC. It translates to CASSPLPGDEQYV.

In DNA form, the CDR3 reads TGTGCCAGCAGCTTATCGGCGGGGGAAGAGACCCAGTACTTC. Translating gives CASSLSAGEETQYF. The chain has TRBV7-2 and TRBJ2-5; TRBD2 agrees at 7 bases. Germline V gives CDR1 SGHTA, CDR2 FQGNSA. The length of the CDR3 is 14 residues. J lost 3 bases, V lost 2 bases, and 3 bases had no gene match.

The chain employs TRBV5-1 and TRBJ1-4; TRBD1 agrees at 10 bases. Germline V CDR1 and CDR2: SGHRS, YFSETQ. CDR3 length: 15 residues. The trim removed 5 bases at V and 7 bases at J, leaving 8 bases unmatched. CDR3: CASSFHGQGGEKLFF. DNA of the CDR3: TGCGCCAGCAGTTTCCACGGACAGGGGGGTGAAAAACTGTTTTTT.